The source of this T cell receptor beta chain is a study of T cell responses to AZD1222 COVID-19 vaccine. Produced via immunoSEQ multiplex PCR; TCRdb's table is partial and in-frame only. Of about 160,000 clones in the sample, around 91% were seen once. The V gene lost 0 bases and the J gene lost 6 bases, with 17 bases spanning the gap. From germline, CDR1 is MGHRA and CDR2 YSYEKL. This CDR3 has 17 amino acids. Material: peripheral blood, obtained on day 0 of AZD1222 vaccination. The gene calls are TRBV4-1 and TRBJ1-4; tentatively, D is TRBD1 (6 bases). This sequence was found in an adult in good health. This CDR3 reads CASSQDPGTRGDEKLFF. The CDR3 DNA reads TGCGCCAGCAGCCAAGATCCGGGTACCAGGGGTGATGAAAAACTGTTTTTT.